The 19 T cell receptor beta chains reported below all come from one sample, sequenced in a study of T-cell memory formation after mild COVID-19. One entry per CDR3 protein results from TCRdb running MiXCR on the 5' RACE reads. Of 150,000 or so distinct CDR3 sequences listed, around 30% are singletons. Sequenced: PBMCs or a T cell subset sorted from them (not recorded which). These receptors came from an adult woman who had mild COVID-19 (a few samples of this study predate the infection). Cell type and time point are not known.

This clonotype was found a few times. The V call is TRBV7-2, the J call TRBJ1-5, with a tentative D call TRBD1 (5 bases). Trimming removed 3 bases at V and 3 bases at J, with 9 bases between. The length of the CDR3 is 14 residues. In germline, CDR1 is SGHTA, CDR2 FQGNSA. Written as DNA, the CDR3 is TGTGCCAGCAGCTTTTCAGGGAACAATCAGCCCCAGCATTTT. Its translation: CASSFSGNNQPQHF.

The V gene is TRBV20-1, the J gene TRBJ2-7, with 8 positions matching TRBD1. The CDR3 has 15 residues. CDR1 DFQATT and CDR2 SNEGSKA come from the germline V gene (reference sequence). Trimming at V came to 0 bases and at J to 4 bases, leaving 8 bases not matched to a gene. The chain's CDR3 is CSARDRQGTLYEQYF. DNA of the CDR3: TGCAGTGCTAGAGATCGACAGGGGACCCTTTACGAGCAGTACTTC.

The chain uses TRBV12-3 or TRBV12-4 and TRBJ2-3; 10 bases fit TRBD2. The CDR3 is made up of 15 amino acids. V lost 5 bases and J lost 4; bases outside the gene matches: 6. The CDR3 reads CASSGAGGPSDTQYF. The CDR3 DNA reads TGTGCCAGCAGTGGAGCGGGGGGGCCGTCAGATACGCAGTATTTT.

In its sample, this clonotype was seen many times. The chain is built from TRBV29-1 and TRBJ2-3; the match to TRBD1 covers 9 bases. The germline V gene has CDR1 SQVTM and CDR2 ANQGSEA. CDR3 size: 14 residues. With 6 bases clipped from V and 7 bases from J, the junction kept 11 bases outside the gene matches. For the CDR3, the DNA is TGCAGCGTCAAACAGGGGGCCGATCGACATACGCAGTATTTT. Translation: CSVKQGADRHTQYF.

Only a few counts were recorded for this clonotype. This chain links TRBV24-1 with TRBJ1-1; D is unclear. Germline loops: CDR1 KGHDR, CDR2 SFDVKD. The CDR3 sequence is 14 residues long. V was pared by 4 bases and J by 5 bases, with 13 bases between. This chain's CDR3 is CATSDGPSGTEAFF. For the CDR3, the DNA is TGTGCCACCAGTGACGGGCCCAGTGGAACTGAAGCTTTCTTT.

CDR3 coding DNA: TGTGCCAGCAGCCATAGCGGGGGGGCCCACAATGAGCAGTTCTTC. This sequence encodes CASSHSGGAHNEQFF. The chain uses TRBV3-1 and TRBJ2-1; 11 bases are shared with TRBD2. This CDR3 has 15 amino acids. J lost 5 bases, V lost 3 bases, and 3 bases had no gene match. Germline V gives CDR1 LGHDT, CDR2 YNNKEL (reference sequence).

The rearrangement uses TRBV7-9 and TRBJ1-1; D is undetermined. The CDR3 totals 13 residues. Trimming cost V 5 bases and J 5 bases, with 12 bases left between them. Germline lookup yields CDR1 SEHNR and CDR2 FQNEAQ (reference sequence). CDR3 sequence reads: CASSALGGTEAFF. The CDR3 DNA reads as TGTGCCAGCAGCGCATTAGGAGGGACTGAAGCTTTCTTT.

This clonotype has a single count. The chain joins TRBV6-1 to TRBJ2-2; unclear D gene. CDR3 length: 14 amino acids. The V and J ends lost 7 bases and 6 bases respectively, with 15 bases between them. Looked up from germline, CDR1 is MNHNS and CDR2 is SASEGT. The CDR3 DNA reads TGTGCCAGCATTACAGACCAAACACCCGGGGAGCTGTTTTTT. Protein product: CASITDQTPGELFF.

This clonotype has only a few counts. The chain uses TRBV7-9 and TRBJ2-3; D is perhaps TRBD2 (5 bases). From germline, CDR1 is SEHNR and CDR2 FQNEAQ (reference sequence). V was pared by 4 bases and J by 2 bases, with 22 bases between. The CDR3 sequence is 18 residues long. This CDR3 reads CASSSPKNGGWNTDTQYF. The CDR3 region has the DNA TGTGCCAGCAGCTCCCCCAAGAATGGAGGATGGAACACAGATACGCAGTATTTT.

This clonotype has only a few counts. The gene calls are TRBV12-3 or TRBV12-4 and TRBJ2-4; TRBD1 matches at 7 bases. After removal of 6 bases from V and 0 bases from J, the junction contained 14 bases not matched to a gene. This CDR3 spans 18 amino acids. The CDR3 protein is CASSTGTVRMLAKNIQYF. The CDR3, as DNA: TGTGCCAGCAGCACCGGGACAGTTAGGATGTTAGCCAAAAACATTCAGTACTTC.

The chain uses TRBV7-9 and TRBJ2-5, with D possibly TRBD1 on 5 matching bases. V lost 6 bases, J lost 1 base, and 9 bases lay in between. The V gene's germline CDR1 is SEHNR and CDR2 FQNEAQ (reference sequence). This CDR3 contains 13 residues. CDR3 nucleotides: TGTGCCAGCAGGCCAGGGTTCCAAGAGACCCAGTACTTC. Translation gives CASRPGFQETQYF.

In its sample, this clonotype was seen a few times. The V call is TRBV21-1, the J call TRBJ2-3. TRBV21-1 is noted as a pseudogene. This CDR3 contains 16 residues. This chain's CDR3 is CASSKDIRVNTDTQYF. CDR3 coding DNA: TGTGCCAGCAGCAAAGATATTAGGGTAAACACAGATACGCAGTATTTT.

The rearrangement joins TRBV28 to TRBJ1-5; D is possibly TRBD1 (5 bases). V was pared by 5 bases and J by 6 bases, with 17 bases between. Germline V CDR1 and CDR2: MDHEN, SYDVKM. This CDR3 comprises 15 residues. The CDR3 protein is CASSTTARVGQPQHF. The CDR3 coding sequence is TGTGCCAGCAGTACCACTGCCAGGGTGGGTCAGCCCCAGCATTTT.

This clonotype was picked up many times. The rearrangement uses TRBV4-1 and TRBJ2-4, with D perhaps TRBD2 (7 bases). CDR1 and CDR2 from the germline V gene are MGHRA and YSYEKL. Trimming stripped 2 bases from V and 4 bases from J, with 18 bases between. There are 17 residues in the CDR3. The CDR3 protein is CASSQTPPGGPKNIQYF. The CDR3 bases are TGCGCCAGCAGCCAAACCCCCCCCGGGGGGCCTAAAAACATTCAGTACTTC.

DNA for the CDR3: TGTGCCAGCAGCTTCTGGGGTAAAGAGACCCAGTACTTC. This encodes CASSFWGKETQYF. V usage is TRBV5-4 and J usage is TRBJ2-5; D unclear. V lost 2 bases, J lost 3 bases, and 8 bases lay in between. Per germline, CDR1 SGHNT and CDR2 YYREEE (reference sequence). The CDR3 loop spans 13 amino acids.

This clonotype has a handful of counts. The V gene is TRBV12-3 or TRBV12-4, the J gene TRBJ1-1; D might be TRBD1 (5 bases). The V and J ends lost 4 bases and 3 bases respectively, with 6 bases between them. The CDR3 runs 12 residues. CDR3 coding DNA: TGTGCCAGCAGTTGGGGCCACACTGAAGCTTTCTTT. It translates to CASSWGHTEAFF.

This clonotype was counted once. The J gene is TRBJ2-3, the V gene TRBV7-6; possible D gene TRBD1, 6 bases. Trimming removed 2 bases at V and 2 bases at J, with 14 bases between. The germline gives CDR1 SGHVS, CDR2 FNYEAQ. CDR3 size: 16 residues. The CDR3 bases are TGTGCCAGCAGCTTATCAGGGGCCGATGTCACAGATACGCAGTATTTT. Translated, it gives CASSLSGADVTDTQYF.

This clonotype was recorded a few times. V gene TRBV30 combines with J gene TRBJ2-1; D possibly corresponds to TRBD2 (5 bases). Per germline, CDR1 GTSNPN and CDR2 SVGIG (reference sequence). There are 13 residues in the CDR3. Between the trimmed V and J ends, which lost 2 bases and 4 bases, there was a span of 9 bases. Written as DNA, the CDR3 is TGTGCCTGGAGTCACGGGATGTACAATGAGCAGTTCTTC. It codes for CAWSHGMYNEQFF.

This clonotype appeared a few times. The rearrangement joins TRBV29-1 to TRBJ2-7, with a weak D call TRBD2 (5 bases). This CDR3 contains 12 residues. Trimming shortened V by 5 bases and J by 5 bases, and 13 bases separated the two germline ends. In germline, CDR1 is SQVTM, CDR2 ANQGSEA. The CDR3 protein is CSVIAGRNEQYF. In DNA, the CDR3 is TGCAGCGTTATTGCTGGGAGAAACGAGCAGTACTTC.